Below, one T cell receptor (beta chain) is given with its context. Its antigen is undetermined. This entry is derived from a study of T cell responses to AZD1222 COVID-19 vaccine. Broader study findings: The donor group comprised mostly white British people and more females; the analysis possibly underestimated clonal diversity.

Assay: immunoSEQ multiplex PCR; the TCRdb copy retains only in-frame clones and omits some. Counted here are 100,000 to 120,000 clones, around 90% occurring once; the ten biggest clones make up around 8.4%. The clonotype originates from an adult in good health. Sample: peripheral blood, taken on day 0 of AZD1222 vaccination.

This CDR3 is CASRLAGGSYNEQFF. CDR3 sequence (DNA): TGCGCCAGCAGACTAGCGGGAGGGTCCTACAATGAGCAGTTCTTC. The gene calls are TRBV5-1 and TRBJ2-1, with TRBD2 identical over 13 bases. CDR1 is SGHRS and CDR2 is YFSETQ in the germline V gene. V lost 5 bases to trimming and J lost 1 base; unmatched junction nucleotides: 0. The CDR3 totals 15 residues.